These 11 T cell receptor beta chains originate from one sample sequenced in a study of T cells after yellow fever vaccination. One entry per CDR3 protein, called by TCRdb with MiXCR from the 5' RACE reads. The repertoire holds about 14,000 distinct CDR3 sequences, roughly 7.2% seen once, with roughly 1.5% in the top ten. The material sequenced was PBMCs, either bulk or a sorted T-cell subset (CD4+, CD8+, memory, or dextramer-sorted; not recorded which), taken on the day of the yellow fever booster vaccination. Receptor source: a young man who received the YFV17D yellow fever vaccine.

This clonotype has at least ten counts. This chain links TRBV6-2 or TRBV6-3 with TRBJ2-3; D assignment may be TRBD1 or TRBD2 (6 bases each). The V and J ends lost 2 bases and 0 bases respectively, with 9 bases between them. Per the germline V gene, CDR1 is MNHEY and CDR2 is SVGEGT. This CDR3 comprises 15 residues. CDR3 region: CASSYGGLSTDTQYF. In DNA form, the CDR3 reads TGTGCCAGCAGTTACGGGGGGCTCAGCACAGATACGCAGTATTTT.

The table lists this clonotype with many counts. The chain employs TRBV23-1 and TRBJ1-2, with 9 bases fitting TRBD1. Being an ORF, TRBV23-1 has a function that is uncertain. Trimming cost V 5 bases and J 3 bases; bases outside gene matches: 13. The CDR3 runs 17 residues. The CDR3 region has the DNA TGCGCCAGCAGTTGGGGCCGGACGGACAGGGGTGACTATGGCTACACCTTC. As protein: CASSWGRTDRGDYGYTF.

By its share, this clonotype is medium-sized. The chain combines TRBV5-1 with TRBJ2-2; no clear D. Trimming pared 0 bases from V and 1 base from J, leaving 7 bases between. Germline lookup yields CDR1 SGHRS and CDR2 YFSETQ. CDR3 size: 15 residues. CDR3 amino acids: CASSLALMNTGELFF. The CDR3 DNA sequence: TGCGCCAGCAGCTTGGCGCTTATGAACACCGGGGAGCTGTTTTTT. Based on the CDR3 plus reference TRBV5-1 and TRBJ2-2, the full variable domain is KAGVTQTPRYLIKTRGQQVTLSCSPISGHRSVSWYQQTPGQGLQFLFEYFSETQRNKGNFPGRFSGRQFSNSRSEMNVSTLELGDSALYLCASSLALMNTGELFFGEGSRLTVL.

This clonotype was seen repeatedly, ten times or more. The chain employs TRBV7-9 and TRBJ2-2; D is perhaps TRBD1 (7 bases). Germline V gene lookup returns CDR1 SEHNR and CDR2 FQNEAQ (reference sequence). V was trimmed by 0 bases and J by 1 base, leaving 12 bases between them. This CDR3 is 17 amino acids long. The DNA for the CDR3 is TGTGCCAGCAGCTTAGCTTGGGGGGACAGGAACACCGGGGAGCTGTTTTTT. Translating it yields CASSLAWGDRNTGELFF.

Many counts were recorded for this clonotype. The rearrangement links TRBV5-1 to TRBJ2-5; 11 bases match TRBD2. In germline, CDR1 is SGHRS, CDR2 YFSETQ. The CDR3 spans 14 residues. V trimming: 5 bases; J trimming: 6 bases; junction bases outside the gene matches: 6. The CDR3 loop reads CASRTGLAGQTQYF. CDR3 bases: TGCGCCAGCAGGACCGGACTAGCGGGCCAGACCCAGTACTTC.

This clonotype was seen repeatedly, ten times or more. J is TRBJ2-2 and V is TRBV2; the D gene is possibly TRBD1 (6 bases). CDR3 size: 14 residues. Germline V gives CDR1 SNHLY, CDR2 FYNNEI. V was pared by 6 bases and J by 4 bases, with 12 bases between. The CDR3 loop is CASRVGTSTGELFF. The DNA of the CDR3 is TGTGCCAGCAGAGTCGGGACATCCACCGGGGAGCTGTTTTTT.

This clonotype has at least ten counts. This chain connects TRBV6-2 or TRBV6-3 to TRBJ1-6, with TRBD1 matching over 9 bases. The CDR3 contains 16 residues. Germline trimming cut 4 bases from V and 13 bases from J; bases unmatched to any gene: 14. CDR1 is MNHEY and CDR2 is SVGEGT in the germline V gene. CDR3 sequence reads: CASSWRTGVDAGPLHF. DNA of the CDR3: TGTGCCAGCAGTTGGCGGACAGGGGTCGACGCGGGTCCCCTCCACTTT.

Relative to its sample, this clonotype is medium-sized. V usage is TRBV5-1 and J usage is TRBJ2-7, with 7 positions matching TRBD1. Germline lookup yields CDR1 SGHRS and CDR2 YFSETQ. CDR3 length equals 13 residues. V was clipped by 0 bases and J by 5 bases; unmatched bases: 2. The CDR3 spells CASSLGQGNEQYF. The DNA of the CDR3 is TGCGCCAGCAGCTTGGGACAGGGTAACGAGCAGTACTTC.

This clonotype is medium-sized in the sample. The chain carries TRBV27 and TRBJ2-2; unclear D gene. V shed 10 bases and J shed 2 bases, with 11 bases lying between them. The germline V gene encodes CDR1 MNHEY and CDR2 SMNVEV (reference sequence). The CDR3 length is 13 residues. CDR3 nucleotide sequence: TGTGCCACTGGGTCGGCCAACACCGGGGAGCTGTTTTTT. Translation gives CATGSANTGELFF.

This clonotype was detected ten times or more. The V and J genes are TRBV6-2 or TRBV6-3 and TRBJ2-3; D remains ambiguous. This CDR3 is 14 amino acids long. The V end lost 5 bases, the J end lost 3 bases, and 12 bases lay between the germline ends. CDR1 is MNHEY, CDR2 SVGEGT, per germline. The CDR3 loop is CASSPNTNTDTQYF. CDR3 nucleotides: TGTGCCAGCAGTCCTAATACAAATACAGATACGCAGTATTTT.

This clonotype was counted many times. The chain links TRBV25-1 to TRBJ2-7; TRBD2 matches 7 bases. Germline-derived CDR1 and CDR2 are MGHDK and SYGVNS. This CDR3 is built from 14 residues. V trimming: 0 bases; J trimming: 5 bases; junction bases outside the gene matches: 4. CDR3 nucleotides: TGTGCCAGCAGTGAATACGGGGGGATCAACGAGCAGTACTTC. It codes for CASSEYGGINEQYF.